The clone carrying this T cell receptor (beta chain) was recorded many times. Each CDR3 protein is one row after TCRdb ran MiXCR on the PCR reads. The data contain 25,000 or so distinct CDR3 sequences, roughly half of them seen just once; the ten biggest clones take up about 22%. These data originate in a study of CD4 and CD8 cells across lung adenocarcinoma regions. Localized lung adenocarcinoma, a non-small cell lung cancer, affected the donors. V was clipped by 3 bases and J by 1 base, with 17 bases between them. The length of the CDR3 is 17 residues. In germline, CDR1 is WNHNN, CDR2 SYGVQD (reference sequence).

The sample taken for sequencing was CD4+ T cells from the center of a lung tumor. The sequence was collected from a male donor with lung adenocarcinoma. The CD4 and CD8 labels of this study may be unreliable. The chain couples TRBV10-1 to TRBJ2-3; no reliable D call. CDR3 region: CASSDGGSSFGTDTQYF. In DNA, the CDR3 is TGCGCCAGCAGTGATGGTGGTAGCAGTTTTGGCACAGATACGCAGTATTTT.